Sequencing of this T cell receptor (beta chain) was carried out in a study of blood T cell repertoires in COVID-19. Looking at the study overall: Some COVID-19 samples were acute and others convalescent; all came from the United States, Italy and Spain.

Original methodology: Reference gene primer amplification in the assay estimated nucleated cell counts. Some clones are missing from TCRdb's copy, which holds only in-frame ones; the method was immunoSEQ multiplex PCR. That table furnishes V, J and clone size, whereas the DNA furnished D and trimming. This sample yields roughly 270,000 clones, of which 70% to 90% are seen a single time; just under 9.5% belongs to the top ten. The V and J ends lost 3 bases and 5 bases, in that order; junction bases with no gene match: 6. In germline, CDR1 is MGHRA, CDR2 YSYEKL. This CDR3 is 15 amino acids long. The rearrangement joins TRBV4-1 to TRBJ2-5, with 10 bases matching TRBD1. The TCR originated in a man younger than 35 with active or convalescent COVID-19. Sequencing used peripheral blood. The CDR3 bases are TGCGCCAGCAGCCATCCCGGGACAGGGGAGGAGACCCAGTACTTC. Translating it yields CASSHPGTGEETQYF.